A single sample gave rise to the 2 T cell receptor beta chains below, sequenced in a study of cytomegalovirus exposure and HLA in healthy donors. In the PCR, 60 Vbeta and 13 Jbeta primers were used. The data were produced by immunoSEQ multiplex PCR, yet TCRdb's version contains in-frame clones alone and is incomplete. The sample has 100,000 to 150,000 clones; about 80% are singletons. The specimen sequenced was PBMCs. The receptors here all came from a man aged 30-40 years in good health and CMV-seropositive.

The chain couples TRBV7-2 to TRBJ2-7; possible D gene TRBD1, 7 bases. Germline V gene lookup returns CDR1 SGHTA and CDR2 FQGNSA. CDR3 length: 16 residues. Between the trimmed V and J ends, which lost 5 bases and 0 bases, there was a span of 17 bases. CDR3 in amino acids: CASSQGGSASSYEQYF. The CDR3, as DNA: TGTGCCAGCAGCCAGGGGGGTTCGGCGAGCTCCTACGAGCAGTACTTC.

The chain recombines TRBV18 with TRBJ2-1, with 7 bases that match TRBD2. From germline, CDR1 is KGHSH and CDR2 LQKENI. CDR3 length: 17 amino acids. Unmatched junction bases numbered 11, after V lost 0 bases and J lost 6 bases. The CDR3, as DNA: TGTGCCAGCTCACCACCGGGCCCTGACGGGAGGAGCAATGAGCAGTTCTTC. Its protein product is CASSPPGPDGRSNEQFF.